This T cell receptor beta chain was captured by sequencing in a study of T cells in tumors after PD-1 blockade. Whole-study findings and limits: Blood contained about two fifths of the tumor's TCR clonotypes. Clonal replacement, not reinvigoration, is suggested for expanded exhausted CD8+ clones after therapy.

V lost 5 bases and J 4 bases, leaving 14 bases between the germline ends. CDR1 and CDR2 from the germline V gene are SQVTM and ANQGSEA. The CDR3 is 13 amino acids. This clone was counted a few times. The antigen remains undetermined. Repertoires were generated with immunoSEQ multiplex PCR, while TCRdb's copy carries only in-frame clones and drops some. The sample carries roughly 8,200 clones, 55% to 65% recorded once. The chain uses TRBV29-1 and TRBJ1-2; D gene unclear. The TCR was taken from a human donor with basal cell carcinoma. The sequenced sample was tumor tissue, obtained after anti-PD-1 treatment. CDR3 loop: CSVNPDLSYGYTF. CDR3 nucleotide sequence: TGCAGCGTTAACCCGGATTTGAGCTATGGCTACACCTTC.